These 21 T cell receptor beta chains were sequenced from one sample in a study of blood T cell repertoires in COVID-19. Sequencing was performed with immunoSEQ multiplex PCR; in TCRdb, only in-frame clones are kept and a portion is missing. The table shows 270,000 or so clones, with approximately 90% occurring only once. Specimen: peripheral blood. These receptors originate from a man between 40 and 49 years old with acute or convalescent COVID-19.

The chain uses TRBV5-1 and TRBJ2-3, with 10 bases lining up with TRBD2. V lost 1 base to trimming and J lost 7 bases; unmatched junction nucleotides: 6. CDR1 SGHRS and CDR2 YFSETQ come from the germline V gene. The length of the CDR3 is 15 residues. CDR3 coding DNA: TGCGCCAGCAGCTTGAGCGGGGGGGCCAGGAATACGCAGTATTTT. Translation gives CASSLSGGARNTQYF.

The chain combines TRBV5-1 with TRBJ1-1; no clear D. The ends were cut back, 0 bases at V and 1 base at J, with 13 bases in the middle. Germline CDR1 SGHRS, CDR2 YFSETQ. The CDR3 runs to 16 residues. CDR3 protein: CASSLVGLPTNTEAFF. Here the CDR3 DNA reads TGCGCCAGCAGCTTGGTAGGACTCCCGACGAACACTGAAGCTTTCTTT.

The chain has TRBV11-1 and TRBJ1-1; TRBD1 aligns across 7 bases. The V gene's germline CDR1 is SGHAT and CDR2 FQDESV (reference sequence). This CDR3 is built from 15 residues. The V gene end was trimmed by 4 bases and the J gene end by 3 bases; junction bases not matched to a gene: 8. CDR3 sequence (DNA): TGTGCCAGCAGCTCCATACGACAGGGAGACACTGAAGCTTTCTTT. It codes for CASSSIRQGDTEAFF.

The chain uses TRBV12-3 or TRBV12-4 and TRBJ1-6; D is ambiguous. V lost 1 base and J 8 bases, leaving 6 bases between the germline ends. CDR3 size: 13 residues. The CDR3: CASSLGRDSPLHF. For the CDR3, the DNA is TGTGCCAGCAGTTTAGGCCGGGATTCACCCCTCCACTTT.

The J gene is TRBJ2-1, the V gene TRBV29-1; 8 bases agree with TRBD2. Germline V gene sequence: CDR1 SQVTM, CDR2 ANQGSEA. The ends lost 5 bases at V and 10 bases at J; junction bases unmatched: 10. The CDR3 runs 13 residues. In DNA form, the CDR3 reads TGCAGCGTTTCTGACGGCGGGGGGCCAGAGCAGTTCTTC. It encodes CSVSDGGGPEQFF.

This clone was counted once. The V call is TRBV28, the J call TRBJ1-2; tentative D call: TRBD1 (5 bases). Germline values: CDR1 MDHEN, CDR2 SYDVKM. The CDR3 loop spans 16 amino acids. Trimming removed 8 bases at V and 0 bases at J, with 19 bases between. The CDR3 coding sequence is TGTGCCAGCTCTTTAGGAGGGGCGCAAGCTAACTATGGCTACACCTTC. Its protein is CASSLGGAQANYGYTF.

A remark on this clone: One junction end disagrees with the germline gene, perhaps due to a read error. J is TRBJ1-6 and V is TRBV5-4; D is undetermined. Germline assignment: CDR1 SGHNT and CDR2 YYREEE (reference sequence). There are 14 residues in the CDR3. The CDR3 DNA is TGTGCCAGCAGTTTGGACCGGTCGGATTCACCCCTCCACTTT. Translation gives CASSLDRSDSPLHF.

CDR3 DNA: TGTGCCTGGGCACAGGGGGCTAGCACTGAAGCTTTCTTT. Amino acid sequence: CAWAQGASTEAFF. The chain employs TRBV30 and TRBJ1-1; 9 bases match TRBD1. This CDR3 has 13 amino acids. Germline V CDR1 and CDR2: GTSNPN, SVGIG (reference sequence). V lost 5 bases to trimming and J lost 4 bases; unmatched junction nucleotides: 5.

The chain joins TRBV7-9 to TRBJ1-1; D gene unclear. The germline V gene encodes CDR1 SEHNR and CDR2 FQNEAQ (reference sequence). Trimming removed 2 bases from V and 10 bases from J, with 17 bases in between. The CDR3 extends over 14 amino acids. The CDR3 region has the DNA TGTGCCAGCAGCTTAACGGGTCCGGCCCTTAGAGCTTTCTTT. Protein sequence: CASSLTGPALRAFF.

The chain couples TRBV6-5 to TRBJ1-5, with TRBD1 as a possible D gene (5 bases). V lost 7 bases and J 7 bases, leaving 20 bases between the germline ends. CDR3 size: 15 residues. Germline CDR1 and CDR2: MNHEY and SVGAGI. The CDR3 here is CASTRGEGSLQPQHF. CDR3 coding DNA: TGTGCCAGCACCCGGGGGGAGGGGTCATTGCAGCCCCAGCATTTT.

The chain uses TRBV3-1 (or the pseudogene TRBV3-2) and TRBJ2-2; tentative D call: TRBD1 (7 bases). The germline CDR1 and CDR2 sequences are LGHDT and YNNKEL (reference sequence). Trimming stripped 0 bases from V and 4 bases from J, with 15 bases between. The CDR3 consists of 17 residues. The CDR3 protein is CASSQEQGSGSTGELFF. As DNA, the CDR3 is TGTGCCAGCAGCCAAGAACAGGGGAGCGGGTCCACCGGGGAGCTGTTTTTT.

The table lists this clone with a few counts. The chain uses TRBV5-1 and TRBJ1-1; D is undetermined. The CDR3 consists of 13 residues. Trimming removed 4 bases from V and 3 bases from J, with 10 bases in between. Germline V gene lookup returns CDR1 SGHRS and CDR2 YFSETQ. The CDR3 DNA follows: TGCGCCAGCAGCGGACTTGGCTACACTGAAGCTTTCTTT. Translated, it gives CASSGLGYTEAFF.

CDR3 region: CASSSDRAPGNEQFF. CDR3 bases: TGTGCCAGCAGCTCCGACAGGGCCCCCGGCAATGAGCAGTTCTTC. The rearrangement uses TRBV6-5 and TRBJ2-1; TRBD1 matches 7 bases. V trimming: 6 bases; J trimming: 6 bases; junction bases outside the gene matches: 11. Germline CDR1 and CDR2: MNHEY and SVGAGI. The CDR3 is 15 amino acids.

This clone has just one count. The chain combines TRBV10-1 with TRBJ2-5, with TRBD1 matching over 7 bases. Germline V gene data show CDR1 as WNHNN and CDR2 as SYGVQD (reference sequence). This CDR3 is built from 16 residues. V shed 0 bases, J shed 2 bases, and the junction held 6 bases outside the gene matches. CDR3 sequence reads: CASSESGEGQQETQYF. The CDR3 DNA reads TGCGCCAGCAGTGAGTCGGGCGAGGGACAGCAAGAGACCCAGTACTTC.

This clone was detected only once. The gene calls are TRBV30 and TRBJ1-2, with a possible D match to TRBD1 (6 bases). The CDR3 has 15 amino acids. The V gene lost 2 bases and the J gene lost 2 bases, with 15 bases spanning the gap. The germline V gene encodes CDR1 GTSNPN and CDR2 SVGIG (reference sequence). The DNA for the CDR3 is TGTGCCTGGAGTCCGGGGGGCAGTAGGAACTATGGCTACACCTTC. The encoded protein is CAWSPGGSRNYGYTF.

The rearrangement links TRBV24-1 to TRBJ2-6; TRBD1 matches at 7 bases. The V and J ends lost 5 bases and 2 bases, in that order; junction bases with no gene match: 2. The V gene's germline CDR1 is KGHDR and CDR2 SFDVKD. This CDR3 spans 15 amino acids. This chain's CDR3 is CATSAGTAGANVLTF. Here the CDR3 DNA reads TGTGCCACCAGTGCAGGGACAGCTGGGGCCAACGTCCTGACTTTC.

As concerns this clone: Distinct nucleotide sequences in the sample also encode this CDR3. This chain connects TRBV19 to TRBJ2-3; 10 nucleotides align to TRBD1. The CDR3 contains 15 residues. The V gene's germline CDR1 is LNHDA and CDR2 SQIVND (reference sequence). V lost 2 bases to trimming and J lost 3 bases; unmatched junction nucleotides: 2. CDR3 in amino acids: CASSIKGQGTDTQYF. The CDR3 DNA follows: TGTGCCAGTAGTATAAAGGGACAGGGGACAGATACGCAGTATTTT.

This clone was counted a single time. The gene calls are TRBV5-1 and TRBJ2-7; the match to TRBD1 covers 7 bases. Trimming removed 3 bases from V and 2 bases from J; junction bases left unmatched: 8. The CDR3 is 15 residues long. Germline assignment: CDR1 SGHRS and CDR2 YFSETQ. The chain's CDR3 is CASSSNYGTAYEQYF. The CDR3 region has the DNA TGCGCCAGCAGCTCAAACTACGGGACAGCCTACGAGCAGTACTTC. The full variable domain, its missing parts supplied by reference TRBV5-1 and TRBJ2-7, is KAGVTQTPRYLIKTRGQQVTLSCSPISGHRSVSWYQQTPGQGLQFLFEYFSETQRNKGNFPGRFSGRQFSNSRSEMNVSTLELGDSALYLCASSSNYGTAYEQYFGPGTRLTVT.

The V and J genes are TRBV6-5 and TRBJ2-1, with TRBD2 matching 8 bases. Germline V lookup: CDR1 MNHEY, CDR2 SVGAGI. Trimming removed 5 bases from V and 1 base from J; junction bases left unmatched: 1. The length of the CDR3 is 14 residues. For the CDR3, the DNA is TGTGCCAGCAGTCGGGGGGGGTCCTACAATGAGCAGTTCTTC. This codes for CASSRGGSYNEQFF.

This clone was counted a few times. The chain has TRBV6-5 and TRBJ2-7; D perhaps matches TRBD1 (5 bases). Trimming pared 5 bases from V and 5 bases from J, leaving 13 bases between. CDR1 and CDR2 from the germline V gene are MNHEY and SVGAGI. The CDR3 runs to 13 residues. The CDR3 here is CASSRGHLDEQYF. The CDR3 DNA is TGTGCCAGCAGTCGCGGACACTTAGACGAGCAGTACTTC.

This chain joins TRBV12-3 or TRBV12-4 and TRBJ1-2, with 7 bases aligning to TRBD1. J lost 4 bases, V lost 6 bases, and 5 bases had no gene match. This CDR3 region has 13 residues. The chain's CDR3 is CASSRTGLYGYTF. In DNA, the CDR3 is TGTGCCAGCAGCCGGACAGGTCTCTATGGCTACACCTTC.